This passage covers 11 T cell receptor beta chains from one sample sequenced in a study of cytomegalovirus exposure and HLA in healthy donors. Use of 60 Vbeta and 13 Jbeta primers characterized the PCR. Libraries were prepared by immunoSEQ multiplex PCR; TCRdb keeps only in-frame clonotypes and omits some of them. The sample has under 250,000 clones, around 81% seen once; the top ten hold under 8%. Source material: PBMCs. These receptors originate from an older woman in good health and CMV-seropositive.

Only a few counts were recorded for this clone. The CDR3 DNA sequence: TGTGCCAGCGAAACAGGTATTAATCAGCCCCAGCATTTT. This encodes CASETGINQPQHF. The chain has TRBV6-1 and TRBJ1-5, with a tentative D call TRBD1 (5 bases). The ends were cut back, 8 bases at V and 4 bases at J, with 12 bases in the middle. The CDR3 is 13 residues long. The V gene's germline CDR1 is MNHNS and CDR2 SASEGT.

The chain employs TRBV28 and TRBJ1-4, with 10 bases aligning to TRBD1. The V and J ends lost 5 bases and 5 bases, in that order; junction bases with no gene match: 5. Looked up from germline, CDR1 is MDHEN and CDR2 is SYDVKM. The CDR3 extends over 15 amino acids. The CDR3 DNA reads TGTGCCAGCAGTCAGACAGGGGGCCGAAATGAAAAACTGTTTTTT. Its protein product is CASSQTGGRNEKLFF.

This clone was found a few times. The chain uses TRBV18 and TRBJ1-3; no clear D gene. The CDR3 sequence is 14 residues long. V lost 6 bases and J lost 0, with 9 bases in between. Germline CDR1 and CDR2: KGHSH and LQKENI. The CDR3, as DNA: TGTGCCAGCTCTCCCGCGATCTCTGGAAACACCATATATTTT. The encoded protein is CASSPAISGNTIYF.

The chain links TRBV11-2 to TRBJ1-4; D possibly corresponds to TRBD1 (6 bases). With 1 base removed from V and 16 bases from J, the gap between germline ends came to 16 bases. The CDR3 runs 13 residues. CDR1 is SGHAT and CDR2 is FQNNGV in the germline V gene. The DNA for the CDR3 is TGTGCCAGCAGCTTAGCAGGACAGTCAGACTGGTTTTTT. Translation: CASSLAGQSDWFF.

CDR3 amino acids: CASSFGVGSYEQYF. The CDR3 DNA reads as TGTGCCAGCAGCTTCGGGGTAGGGTCCTACGAGCAGTACTTC. The gene calls are TRBV5-6 and TRBJ2-7; tentatively, D is TRBD2 (5 bases). The CDR3 runs to 14 residues. The V and J ends lost 2 bases and 1 base respectively, with 10 bases between them. Per germline, CDR1 SGHDT and CDR2 YYEEEE.

V and J are TRBV6-6 and TRBJ2-4, with D uncertain. CDR1 MNHNY and CDR2 SVGAGI come from the germline V gene (reference sequence). There are 12 residues in the CDR3. The ends were cut back, 7 bases at V and 9 bases at J, with 13 bases in the middle. In nucleotides, the CDR3 is TGTGCCAGCAACCTACAAGGCGGCATTCAGTACTTC. This gives the protein CASNLQGGIQYF.

The genes are TRBV18 and TRBJ1-4; D remains ambiguous. Deletions cut 2 bases from V and 5 bases from J, with 9 bases between. This CDR3 is 14 amino acids long. Germline CDR1 is KGHSH and CDR2 is LQKENI. The CDR3 sequence is CASSPMGRNEKLFF. The CDR3 region has the DNA TGTGCCAGCTCACCAATGGGCAGAAATGAAAAACTGTTTTTT.

The rearrangement joins TRBV19 to TRBJ2-7, with 9 positions matching TRBD1. V lost 9 bases to trimming and J lost 5 bases; unmatched junction nucleotides: 8. This CDR3 has 13 residues. Germline V gene sequence: CDR1 LNHDA, CDR2 SQIVND (reference sequence). The CDR3: CASSAGQGHEQYF. The CDR3, as DNA: TGTGCCAGCTCTGCGGGACAGGGACACGAGCAGTACTTC.

The chain recombines TRBV11-2 with TRBJ2-1, with D unclear. This CDR3 comprises 12 residues. The V end was cut by 3 bases, the J end by 10 bases, with 10 bases between. Looked up from germline, CDR1 is SGHAT and CDR2 is FQNNGV. CDR3 sequence (DNA): TGTGCCAGCAGCTTGGATCGGCGGGAGCAGTTCTTC. Translating gives CASSLDRREQFF.

The chain recombines TRBV28 with TRBJ2-7, with D possibly TRBD1 on 6 matching bases. The germline V and J ends were trimmed by 3 bases and 2 bases, with 11 bases remaining between them. Germline V gives CDR1 MDHEN, CDR2 SYDVKM. The CDR3 runs 14 residues. This CDR3 is CASSFQAGAYEQYF. The CDR3 DNA is TGTGCCAGCAGTTTTCAGGCAGGGGCCTACGAGCAGTACTTC.

V is TRBV29-1 and J is TRBJ2-1, with D maybe TRBD1 (5 bases). CDR1 is SQVTM, CDR2 ANQGSEA, per germline. With 7 bases removed from V and 7 bases from J, the gap between germline ends came to 8 bases. This CDR3 is built from 10 residues. The CDR3 DNA follows: TGCAGCGGACAGTGGAATGAGCAGTTCTTC. As protein: CSGQWNEQFF.